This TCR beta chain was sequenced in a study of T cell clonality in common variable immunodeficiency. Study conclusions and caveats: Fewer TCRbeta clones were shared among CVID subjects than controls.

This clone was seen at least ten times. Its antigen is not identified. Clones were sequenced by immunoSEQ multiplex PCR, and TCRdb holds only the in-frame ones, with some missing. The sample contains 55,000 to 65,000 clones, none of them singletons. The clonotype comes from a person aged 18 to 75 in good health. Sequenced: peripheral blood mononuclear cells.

The covered CDR3 bases are TGTGCCAGCAGCCCTCGACAGGGCGGGGAG. It specifies CASSPRQGGE. The complete CDR3 sequence is CASSPRQGGELFF. The chain recombines TRBV7-6 with TRBJ2-2; 7 bases are a match to TRBD1. The read terminates 3 residues ahead of where the CDR3 ends, so the germline J gene completes it. The CDR3 spans 13 residues. Germline V CDR1 and CDR2: SGHVS, FNYEAQ. J was trimmed by 7 bases and V by 5 bases; bases with no gene match: 4.